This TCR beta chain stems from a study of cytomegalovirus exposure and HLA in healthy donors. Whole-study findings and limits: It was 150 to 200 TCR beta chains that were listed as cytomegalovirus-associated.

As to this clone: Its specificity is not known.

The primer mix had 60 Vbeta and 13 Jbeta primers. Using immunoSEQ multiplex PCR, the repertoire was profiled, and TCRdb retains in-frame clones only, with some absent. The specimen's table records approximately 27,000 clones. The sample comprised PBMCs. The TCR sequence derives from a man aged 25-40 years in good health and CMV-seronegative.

The CDR3 loop reads CAIDRGRGSGNTIYF. DNA of the CDR3: TGTGCCATCGACCGGGGTCGGGGCTCTGGAAACACCATATATTTT. This chain joins TRBV10-3 and TRBJ1-3; D remains unclear. Germline V CDR1 and CDR2: ENHRY, SYGVKD. The CDR3 loop spans 15 amino acids. Trimming took 8 bases from V and 0 from J, leaving 14 bases between them.